This T cell receptor (beta chain) is from a study of T cell responses to AZD1222 COVID-19 vaccine. Study results and limitations: The donor cohort was predominantly white British with a female majority, and clonal diversity may have been underestimated. Compared with day 0, the breadth and depth of the Spike-specific TCR repertoire rose significantly after two doses of AZD1222. Vaccine-associated CD4 TCRs ranged over spike, dominating at 160-218 and 743-854. Baseline testing showed seropositivity in only five to seven AZD1222 recipients.

Repertoires were generated with immunoSEQ multiplex PCR, while TCRdb's copy carries only in-frame clones and drops some. The table lists around 110,000 clones, 75% to 90% of them singletons, with under 4.5% in the top ten. CDR1 and CDR2 (germline): MNHEY, SVGAGI. The ends were cut back, 6 bases at V and 0 bases at J, with 14 bases in the middle. The CDR3 totals 15 residues. As regards this clone: The target antigen is unknown.

The sample here was peripheral blood, taken on day 0 of MenACWY control vaccination. The TCR comes from an adult in good health. The chain couples TRBV6-5 to TRBJ1-2, with D perhaps TRBD1 (5 bases). CDR3 amino acids: CASSQKGPANYGYTF. CDR3 coding DNA: TGTGCCAGCAGCCAGAAGGGACCAGCTAACTATGGCTACACCTTC.